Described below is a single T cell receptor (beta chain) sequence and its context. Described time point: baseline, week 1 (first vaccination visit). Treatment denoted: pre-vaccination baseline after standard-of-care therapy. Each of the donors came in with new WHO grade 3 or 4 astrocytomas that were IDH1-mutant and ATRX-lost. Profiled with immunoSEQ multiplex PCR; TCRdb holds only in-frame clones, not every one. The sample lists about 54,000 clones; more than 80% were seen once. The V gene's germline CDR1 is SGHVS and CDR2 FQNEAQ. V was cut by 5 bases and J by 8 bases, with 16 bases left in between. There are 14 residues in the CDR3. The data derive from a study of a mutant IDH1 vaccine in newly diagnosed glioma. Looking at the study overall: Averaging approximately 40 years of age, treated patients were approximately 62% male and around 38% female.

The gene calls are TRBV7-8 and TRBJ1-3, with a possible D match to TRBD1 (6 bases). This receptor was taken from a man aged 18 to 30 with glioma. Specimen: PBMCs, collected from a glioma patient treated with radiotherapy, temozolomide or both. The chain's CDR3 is CASSPRTARDTIYF. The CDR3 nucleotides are TGTGCCAGCAGCCCCAGGACAGCGAGAGACACCATATATTTT.